This T cell receptor (beta chain) was captured in a study of OX40 agonist ivuxolimab in advanced cancers. Study information: Cohort: around 83% men, mean age approximately 60, aged about 23 to 79. Findings and limits, study-wide: Low normalized T-cell clonal expansion also characterized some of the nonresponders.

A single count supports this clone. No antigen is known for it. Other nucleotide sequences in the sample specify the same CDR3. Sequencing was performed with immunoSEQ multiplex PCR; in TCRdb, only in-frame clones are kept and a portion is missing. The sample records tens of thousands of clones, roughly nine tenths being singletons. The CDR3 spans 15 residues. Germline V CDR1 and CDR2: GTSNPN, SVGIG (reference sequence). The V gene end was trimmed by 2 bases and the J gene end by 5 bases; junction bases not matched to a gene: 6. The TCR sequence derives from an adult with an advanced solid tumor such as melanoma, head and neck, liver or kidney cancer. The sequencing here drew on CD4+ or CD8+ T cells sorted from blood, taken in a trial of the OX40 agonist ivuxolimab. The genes are TRBV30 and TRBJ2-7, with 13 positions matching TRBD2. Written as DNA, the CDR3 is TGTGCCTGGAGTTCGGGACTAGCGGGAAACAACGAGCAGTACTTC. This codes for CAWSSGLAGNNEQYF.